A single sample is the source of the 24 T cell receptor beta chains below, sequenced in a study of cytomegalovirus exposure and HLA in healthy donors (dated by TCRdb to 2016 to 2017). Libraries were constructed by the immunoSEQ multiplex PCR assay. A mixture of 60 forward primers for TCR Vbeta segments and 13 reverse primers for TCR Jbeta segments was used in the multiplex PCR. TCRdb carries this immuneACCESS record with in-frame sequences only. Its versions omit some clonotypes, under half of them owing to an unresolved V gene in the studies checked, with the rest unexplained. This sample is represented by under 200,000 clones; 80% to 85% of them were singletons. The ten largest account for around 9.1% of the sample. Sequenced: PBMCs. All receptors come from a male donor in good health and CMV-seropositive.

The chain combines TRBV28 with TRBJ1-2; weak D call: TRBD1 (6 bases). The CDR3 consists of 14 residues. Germline assignment: CDR1 MDHEN and CDR2 SYDVKM. V lost 6 bases to trimming and J lost 8 bases, with 19 bases between them. This CDR3 is CASRHDRWGGGYTF. The CDR3 coding sequence is TGTGCCAGCAGACATGACAGGTGGGGGGGAGGCTACACCTTC.

The chain joins TRBV5-5 to TRBJ2-2, with D possibly TRBD2 on 6 matching bases. The CDR3 extends over 16 amino acids. Germline V gene data show CDR1 as SGHKS and CDR2 as YYEKEE (reference sequence). V was clipped by 4 bases and J by 4 bases, with 17 bases between them. CDR3 loop: CASSPGAGYGTGELFF. For the CDR3, the DNA is TGTGCCAGCAGCCCGGGAGCAGGGTATGGCACCGGGGAGCTGTTTTTT.

This clone was seen a single time. V is TRBV7-8 and J is TRBJ1-2, with 9 bases matching TRBD1. V was clipped by 5 bases and J by 4 bases; unmatched bases: 5. The CDR3 runs 14 residues. Germline loops: CDR1 SGHVS, CDR2 FQNEAQ. The CDR3 DNA reads TGTGCCAGCAGCGCGATGGGACAGGGCTATGGCTACACCTTC. This gives the protein CASSAMGQGYGYTF. Complete variable domain (other parts from reference TRBV7-8 and TRBJ1-2): GAGVSQSPRYKVAKRGQDVALRCDPISGHVSLFWYQQALGQGPEFLTYFQNEAQLDKSGLPSDRFFAERPEGSVSTLKIQRTQQEDSAVYLCASSAMGQGYGYTFGSGTRLTVV.

V and J are TRBV9 and TRBJ2-7; TRBD2 matches at 14 bases. CDR3 length: 18 residues. The ends lost 0 bases at V and 3 bases at J; junction bases unmatched: 8. Germline V gene sequence: CDR1 SGDLS, CDR2 YYNGEE. Here the CDR3 reads CASSVESGLAGDFYEQYF. The CDR3 DNA sequence: TGTGCCAGCAGCGTAGAGTCGGGACTAGCGGGGGATTTCTACGAGCAGTACTTC.

V and J are TRBV19 and TRBJ1-2; 9 bases agree with TRBD1. CDR1 is LNHDA and CDR2 is SQIVND in the germline V gene (reference sequence). CDR3 length: 14 residues. V was clipped by 5 bases and J by 5 bases; unmatched bases: 6. CDR3 DNA sequence: TGTGCCAGTAGTCCTCGGACAGGGGAATATGGCTACACCTTC. The encoded protein is CASSPRTGEYGYTF.

The J gene is TRBJ2-1, the V gene TRBV15, with TRBD1 matching over 9 bases. CDR1 LNHNV and CDR2 YYDKDF come from the germline V gene (reference sequence). Trimming cost V 2 bases and J 4 bases; bases outside gene matches: 6. The length of the CDR3 is 16 residues. The CDR3 sequence: CATSRSRDRAYNEQFF. The CDR3 coding sequence is TGTGCCACCAGCAGAAGCCGGGACAGGGCATACAATGAGCAGTTCTTC.

This chain's CDR3 is CATSRGSVIDSTDTQYF. As DNA, the CDR3 is TGTGCCACCAGCAGAGGTTCAGTCATTGATAGCACAGATACGCAGTATTTT. The rearrangement uses TRBV15 and TRBJ2-3, with unresolved D. Trimming cost V 1 base and J 0 bases, with 14 bases left between them. This CDR3 contains 17 residues. The V gene's germline CDR1 is LNHNV and CDR2 YYDKDF (reference sequence). Looking up the rest from reference TRBV15 and TRBJ2-3 gives the full variable domain: DAMVIQNPRYQVTQFGKPVTLSCSQTLNHNVMYWYQQKSSQAPKLLFHYYDKDFNNEADTPDNFQSRRPNTSFCFLDIRSPGLGDTAMYLCATSRGSVIDSTDTQYFGPGTRLTVL.

CDR3 amino acids: CASSSDRVSYNEQFF. CDR3 bases: TGTGCCAGCAGCTCGGACAGGGTGTCCTACAATGAGCAGTTCTTC. This chain connects TRBV7-8 to TRBJ2-1; 8 bases agree with TRBD1. The germline V gene has CDR1 SGHVS and CDR2 FQNEAQ. J gave up 1 base and V 4 bases, and 3 bases lay outside the gene matches. The CDR3 sequence is 15 residues long.

J is TRBJ1-2 and V is TRBV2; TRBD1 matches 8 bases. This CDR3 has 12 amino acids. CDR1 SNHLY and CDR2 FYNNEI come from the germline V gene. V shed 6 bases, J shed 8 bases, and the junction held 5 bases outside the gene matches. CDR3 loop: CASRDRERGYTF. CDR3 DNA sequence: TGTGCCAGCAGGGACAGGGAGCGCGGCTACACCTTC.

This sequence joins TRBV5-4 and TRBJ2-2, with 8 bases fitting TRBD1. V shed 2 bases, J shed 6 bases, and the junction held 6 bases outside the gene matches. CDR1 SGHNT and CDR2 YYREEE come from the germline V gene (reference sequence). The CDR3 consists of 15 residues. For the CDR3, the DNA is TGTGCCAGCAGCTTACAGGGGGTTTTTCCCGGGGAGCTGTTTTTT. As protein: CASSLQGVFPGELFF. The full variable domain, rest sourced from reference TRBV5-4 and TRBJ2-2, is ETGVTQSPTHLIKTRGQQVTLRCSSQSGHNTVSWYQQALGQGPQFIFQYYREEENGRGNFPPRFSGLQFPNYSSELNVNALELDDSALYLCASSLQGVFPGELFFGEGSRLTVL.

This clone was seen only once. In nucleotides, the CDR3 is TGTGCCAGCAGCTTAGACAGGGGCTATGAGCAGTTCTTC. Residues: CASSLDRGYEQFF. The rearrangement uses TRBV7-2 and TRBJ2-1; 7 positions agree with TRBD1. This CDR3 contains 13 residues. Trimming took 1 base from V and 8 from J; bases not matched to a gene: 2. Germline V gene sequence: CDR1 SGHTA, CDR2 FQGNSA.

The V gene is TRBV7-2, the J gene TRBJ2-7; D is unresolved. Per the germline V gene, CDR1 is SGHTA and CDR2 is FQGNSA. The V gene lost 1 base and the J gene lost 1 base, with 17 bases spanning the gap. This CDR3 spans 17 amino acids. CDR3 sequence reads: CASSLEVSVAYSYEQYF. CDR3 DNA sequence: TGTGCCAGCAGCTTAGAAGTTTCAGTCGCATATTCCTACGAGCAGTACTTC.

The chain links TRBV19 to TRBJ1-1; D perhaps matches TRBD1 (6 bases). Trimming pared 7 bases from V and 7 bases from J, leaving 16 bases between. This CDR3 region has 13 residues. CDR1 and CDR2 (germline): LNHDA, SQIVND (reference sequence). DNA for the CDR3: TGTGCCAGTACTAAAGGGTGGACAGTTGAAGCTTTCTTT. This encodes CASTKGWTVEAFF.

The chain has TRBV7-7 and TRBJ2-1, with D perhaps TRBD2 (6 bases). This CDR3 is built from 11 residues. Germline V gives CDR1 SSHAT, CDR2 FNYEAQ (reference sequence). The CDR3 coding sequence is TGTGCAATAGGAGGGTGGAATGAGCAGTTCTTC. Protein: CAIGGWNEQFF.

The chain carries TRBV19 and TRBJ2-3; the D gene is possibly TRBD1 (6 bases). V was shortened by 7 bases and J by 2 bases, with 7 bases between the two germline ends. Germline V gene data show CDR1 as LNHDA and CDR2 as SQIVND (reference sequence). This CDR3 has 12 residues. The CDR3 reads CASTGDTDTQYF. CDR3 sequence (DNA): TGTGCCAGTACAGGGGACACAGATACGCAGTATTTT. Complete variable domain (other parts from reference TRBV19 and TRBJ2-3): DGGITQSPKYLFRKEGQNVTLSCEQNLNHDAMYWYRQDPGQGLRLIYYSQIVNDFQKGDIAEGYSVSREKKESFPLTVTSAQKNPTAFYLCASTGDTDTQYFGPGTRLTVL.

The V and J genes are TRBV6-5 and TRBJ1-2, with 9 bases that match TRBD1. The CDR3 runs to 15 residues. The germline CDR1 and CDR2 sequences are MNHEY and SVGAGI. V was clipped by 0 bases and J by 5 bases; unmatched bases: 4. CDR3 in DNA: TGTGCCAGCAGTTACTCCGGGGGACAGGGTTATGGCTACACCTTC. This sequence encodes CASSYSGGQGYGYTF.

This rearrangement joins TRBV18 to TRBJ1-6, with a tentative D call TRBD1 (6 bases). V gave up 1 base and J gave up 6 bases, with 10 bases separating them. Germline V CDR1 and CDR2: KGHSH, LQKENI. The CDR3 is made up of 15 amino acids. The CDR3 sequence is CASSPLGQFNSPLHF. In nucleotides, the CDR3 is TGTGCCAGCTCACCACTCGGACAGTTTAATTCACCCCTCCACTTT. Based on the CDR3 plus reference TRBV18 and TRBJ1-6, the full variable domain is NAGVMQNPRHLVRRRGQEARLRCSPMKGHSHVYWYRQLPEEGLKFMVYLQKENIIDESGMPKERFSAEFPKEGPSILRIQQVVRGDSAAYFCASSPLGQFNSPLHFGNGTRLTVT.

The chain is built from TRBV5-1 and TRBJ1-1; possible D gene TRBD1, 6 bases. The CDR3 has 13 amino acids. Trimming stripped 1 base from V and 11 bases from J, with 15 bases between. Germline CDR1 and CDR2: SGHRS and YFSETQ. CDR3 nucleotide sequence: TGCGCCAGCAGCTTGAGCGACAGGAATGGGGCTTTCTTT. It specifies CASSLSDRNGAFF. Supplemented by reference TRBV5-1 and TRBJ1-1, the full variable domain reads KAGVTQTPRYLIKTRGQQVTLSCSPISGHRSVSWYQQTPGQGLQFLFEYFSETQRNKGNFPGRFSGRQFSNSRSEMNVSTLELGDSALYLCASSLSDRNGAFFGQGTRLTVV.

The gene calls are TRBV19 and TRBJ1-2, with D possibly TRBD1 on 5 matching bases. CDR1 and CDR2 from the germline V gene are LNHDA and SQIVND (reference sequence). The CDR3 sequence is 16 residues long. Between the trimmed V and J ends, which lost 5 bases and 8 bases, there was a span of 24 bases. The CDR3 DNA is TGTGCCAGTAGTGATATCGGCGTCGGGGGACTTGCGGGCTACACCTTC. Translated, it gives CASSDIGVGGLAGYTF.

This chain links TRBV28 with TRBJ2-1, with D tentatively TRBD1 (6 bases). Trimming cost V 10 bases and J 6 bases, with 16 bases left between them. Per the germline V gene, CDR1 is MDHEN and CDR2 is SYDVKM. The CDR3 consists of 13 residues. The CDR3 DNA is TGTGCCACCCGGGCAACAGGGCTCAATGAGCAGTTCTTC. This translates into CATRATGLNEQFF.

A single count supports this clone. This chain links TRBV29-1 with TRBJ2-3; TRBD2 aligns across 10 bases. CDR3 size: 16 residues. V lost 7 bases, J lost 4 bases, and 14 bases stayed unmatched. Germline V CDR1 and CDR2: SQVTM, ANQGSEA. For the CDR3, the DNA is TGCAGCGCCCGAGTGTTTAGCGGGGGGCTGGCAGATACGCAGTATTTT. Its translation: CSARVFSGGLADTQYF.

This rearrangement joins TRBV7-2 to TRBJ2-1, with TRBD2 matching over 14 bases. The V gene's germline CDR1 is SGHTA and CDR2 FQGNSA. J gave up 5 bases and V 5 bases, and 11 bases lay outside the gene matches. The CDR3 totals 18 residues. The CDR3 reads CASSPVPGLAGEDNEQFF. DNA of the CDR3: TGTGCCAGCAGCCCAGTCCCGGGACTAGCGGGAGAGGACAATGAGCAGTTCTTC.

The rearrangement joins TRBV5-4 to TRBJ2-5, with 9 bases lining up with TRBD2. V gave up 0 bases and J gave up 5 bases; unmatched junction bases: 8. The germline CDR1 and CDR2 sequences are SGHNT and YYREEE (reference sequence). The CDR3 runs 16 residues. CDR3 bases: TGTGCCAGCAGCTTGGTGCGGGGGGGGGCTCGGGAGACCCAGTACTTC. Encoded protein: CASSLVRGGARETQYF.

This clone was seen only a few times. The chain links TRBV9 to TRBJ1-1; D is unresolved. CDR1 is SGDLS and CDR2 is YYNGEE in the germline V gene. The CDR3 totals 15 residues. V lost 3 bases, J lost 5 bases, and 17 bases lay in between. The chain's CDR3 is CASSAGRRAGTEAFF. The CDR3 DNA sequence: TGTGCCAGCAGCGCCGGAAGACGGGCGGGGACTGAAGCTTTCTTT. Together with reference TRBV9 and TRBJ1-1, the CDR3 gives the full variable domain: DSGVTQTPKHLITATGQRVTLRCSPRSGDLSVYWYQQSLDQGLQFLIQYYNGEERAKGNILERFSAQQFPDLHSELNLSSLELGDSALYFCASSAGRRAGTEAFFGQGTRLTVV.